The 2 T cell receptor beta chains in this list originate from one sample, sequenced in a study of prognosis after radiotherapy for stage I lung cancer. Two-round multiplex PCR amplified TCR beta CDR3 from genomic DNA. First-round PCR, the initial amplification, used primers specific to each TRBV and TRBJ gene. TCRdb processed the multiplex PCR reads anew with MiXCR; each CDR3 protein has one entry. The sample has around 26,000 distinct CDR3 sequences, roughly 40% seen once; the top ten hold roughly a fifth. Sequenced material: PBMCs, taken before or after stereotactic body radiation therapy (not recorded which). Receptors originate from a donor aged 50 or older with non-small cell lung cancer.

This clonotype was found once. One junction end disagrees with the germline gene, perhaps due to a read error. The V call is TRBV27, the J call TRBJ2-7, with D unclear. The V gene's germline CDR1 is MNHEY and CDR2 SMNVEV (reference sequence). The CDR3 is 9 residues long. CDR3 nucleotide sequence: TGTGTCAGCAGTTCTGAGCAGTACTTC. Residues: CVSSSEQYF.

The chain joins TRBV2 to TRBJ2-1; 11 bases map to TRBD2. The CDR3 spans 17 residues. Germline V CDR1 and CDR2: SNHLY, FYNNEI. The CDR3: CATFRGGLAVSYNEQFF. Here the CDR3 DNA reads TGTGCTACCTTCAGGGGGGGACTAGCGGTCTCCTACAATGAGCAGTTCTTC.